One and the same sample provided the 7 T cell receptor beta chains below, sequenced in a study of cytomegalovirus exposure and HLA in healthy donors. The PCR employed 60 Vbeta primers together with 13 Jbeta primers. The method was immunoSEQ multiplex PCR; TCRdb's version includes in-frame clones alone and lacks a portion of them. The data contain some 180,000 clones, roughly 77% of them seen just once; the ten biggest clones take up roughly 2.5%. The specimen was PBMCs. These receptors were obtained from a woman between 25 and 40 years old in good health and CMV-seropositive.

This clone has a handful of counts. J is TRBJ1-5 and V is TRBV7-8; unclear D gene. The CDR3 covers 15 residues. V dropped 2 bases and J dropped 1 base, with 9 bases sitting between them. Germline CDR1 is SGHVS and CDR2 is FQNEAQ. The CDR3 DNA reads TGTGCCAGCAGCTTACGGCGGGGAAGCAATCAGCCCCAGCATTTT. Its protein product is CASSLRRGSNQPQHF.

The chain employs TRBV14 and TRBJ2-7; D perhaps matches TRBD1 (5 bases). Germline-derived CDR1 and CDR2 are SGHDN and FVKESK. CDR3 length: 14 residues. The ends were cut back, 1 base at V and 9 bases at J, with 16 bases in the middle. The CDR3 here is CASSQVQARGRQYF. For the CDR3, the DNA is TGTGCCAGCAGCCAAGTACAGGCCCGTGGAAGGCAGTACTTC.

The chain couples TRBV5-4 to TRBJ1-4; D ambiguous. Trimming took off 1 base at V and 3 bases at J, with 13 bases between the two ends. The CDR3 consists of 16 residues. Germline V CDR1 and CDR2: SGHNT, YYREEE (reference sequence). CDR3 sequence (DNA): TGTGCCAGCAGCTTGAGCCCTACCGGGGCTAATGAAAAACTGTTTTTT. Translation: CASSLSPTGANEKLFF.

The sample holds a few counts of this clone. This chain uses TRBV27 with TRBJ1-5, with 7 positions matching TRBD1. From germline, CDR1 is MNHEY and CDR2 SMNVEV (reference sequence). V lost 10 bases to trimming and J lost 4 bases; unmatched junction nucleotides: 10. The CDR3 extends over 14 amino acids. CDR3 DNA: TGTGCCACCAGCCCGGGACAGCATAATCAGCCCCAGCATTTT. The encoded protein is CATSPGQHNQPQHF.

This clone showed up just once. The gene calls are TRBV4-3 and TRBJ2-3; D is ambiguous. Trimming shortened V by 5 bases and J by 5 bases, and 17 bases separated the two germline ends. There are 15 residues in the CDR3. The germline V gene encodes CDR1 LGHNA and CDR2 YSLEER. Here the CDR3 reads CASSYTTSAGDTQYF. CDR3 coding DNA: TGCGCCAGCAGCTATACCACTTCCGCCGGAGATACGCAGTATTTT.

The V call is TRBV6-1, the J call TRBJ1-2, with D hard to call. Trimming left V 1 base short and J 4 bases short, with 16 bases between. CDR3 length equals 16 residues. Germline CDR1 and CDR2: MNHNS and SASEGT. DNA for the CDR3: TGTGCCAGCAGTGAAGACTTCGCCGACTTTCGCTATGGCTACACCTTC. Translated: CASSEDFADFRYGYTF.

This clone has only one observation. The rearrangement joins TRBV7-8 to TRBJ1-2; 8 bases fit TRBD1. Germline values: CDR1 SGHVS, CDR2 FQNEAQ. There are 15 residues in the CDR3. V lost 5 bases and J lost 4; bases outside the gene matches: 9. The CDR3, as DNA: TGTGCCAGCAGCCTCGACAGGGGTTCTACCTATGGCTACACCTTC. Translation gives CASSLDRGSTYGYTF.